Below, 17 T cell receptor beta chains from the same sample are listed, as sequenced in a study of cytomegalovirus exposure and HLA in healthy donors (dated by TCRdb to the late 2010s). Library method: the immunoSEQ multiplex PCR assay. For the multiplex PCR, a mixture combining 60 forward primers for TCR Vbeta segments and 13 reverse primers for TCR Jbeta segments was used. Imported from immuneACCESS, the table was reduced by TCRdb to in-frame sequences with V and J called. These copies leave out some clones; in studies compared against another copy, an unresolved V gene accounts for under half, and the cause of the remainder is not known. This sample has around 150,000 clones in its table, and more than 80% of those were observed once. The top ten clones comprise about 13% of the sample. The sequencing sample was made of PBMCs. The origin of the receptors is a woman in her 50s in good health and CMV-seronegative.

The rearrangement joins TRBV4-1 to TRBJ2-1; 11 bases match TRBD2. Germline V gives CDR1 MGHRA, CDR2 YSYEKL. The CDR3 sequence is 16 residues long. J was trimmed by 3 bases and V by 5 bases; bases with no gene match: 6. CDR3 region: CASSSRLAGNYNEQFF. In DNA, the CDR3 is TGCGCCAGCAGCTCTCGACTAGCGGGGAACTACAATGAGCAGTTCTTC.

CDR3: CASSRQDPYEQYF. The CDR3 DNA reads as TGTGCCAGCAGCCGACAGGACCCCTACGAGCAGTACTTC. The chain employs TRBV7-2 and TRBJ2-7; TRBD1 is a possible D gene (6 bases). The CDR3 runs to 13 residues. V lost 5 bases and J 2 bases, leaving 10 bases between the germline ends. In germline, CDR1 is SGHTA, CDR2 FQGNSA.

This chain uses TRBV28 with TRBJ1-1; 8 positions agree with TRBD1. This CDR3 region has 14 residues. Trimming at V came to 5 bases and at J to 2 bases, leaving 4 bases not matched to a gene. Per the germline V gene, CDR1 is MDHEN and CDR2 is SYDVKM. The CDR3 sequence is CASSLQGANTEAFF. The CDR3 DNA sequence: TGTGCCAGCAGTCTCCAGGGGGCCAACACTGAAGCTTTCTTT.

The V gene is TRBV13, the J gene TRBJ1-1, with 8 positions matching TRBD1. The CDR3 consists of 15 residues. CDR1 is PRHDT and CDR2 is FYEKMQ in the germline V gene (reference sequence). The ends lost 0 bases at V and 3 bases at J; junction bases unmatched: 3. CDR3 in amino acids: CASSLGTGGYTEAFF. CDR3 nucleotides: TGTGCCAGCAGCTTAGGAACAGGGGGATACACTGAAGCTTTCTTT.

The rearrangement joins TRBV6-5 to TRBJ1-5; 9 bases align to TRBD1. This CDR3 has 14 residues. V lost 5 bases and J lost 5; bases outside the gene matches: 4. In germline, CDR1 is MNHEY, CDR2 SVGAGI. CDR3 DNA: TGTGCCAGCAGTGGCGACAGGGGGTATCAGCCCCAGCATTTT. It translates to CASSGDRGYQPQHF.

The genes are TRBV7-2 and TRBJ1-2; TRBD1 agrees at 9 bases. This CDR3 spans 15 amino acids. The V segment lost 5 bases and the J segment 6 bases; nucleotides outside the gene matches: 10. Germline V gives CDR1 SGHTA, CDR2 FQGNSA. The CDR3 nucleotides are TGTGCCAGCAGCCTAACAGGGGGCGTGGGTAATGGCTACACCTTC. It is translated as CASSLTGGVGNGYTF.

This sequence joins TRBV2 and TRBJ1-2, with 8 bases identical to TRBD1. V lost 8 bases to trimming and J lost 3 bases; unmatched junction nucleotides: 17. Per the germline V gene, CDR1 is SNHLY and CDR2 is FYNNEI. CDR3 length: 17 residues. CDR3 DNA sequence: TGTGCCAGCGATGGAGGTTCAGGGGGCCCCCCCCACTATGGCTACACCTTC. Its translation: CASDGGSGGPPHYGYTF. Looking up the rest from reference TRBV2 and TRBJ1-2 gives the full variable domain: EPEVTQTPSHQVTQMGQEVILRCVPISNHLYFYWYRQILGQKVEFLVSFYNNEISEKSEIFDDQFSVERPDGSNFTLKIRSTKLEDSAMYFCASDGGSGGPPHYGYTFGSGTRLTVV.

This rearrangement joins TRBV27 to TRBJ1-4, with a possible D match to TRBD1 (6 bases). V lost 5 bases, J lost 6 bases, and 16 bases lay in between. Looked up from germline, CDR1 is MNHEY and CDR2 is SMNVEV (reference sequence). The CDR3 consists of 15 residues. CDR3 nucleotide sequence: TGTGCCAGCAGTCGGACAGTTCCAGGGTATGAAAAACTGTTTTTT. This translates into CASSRTVPGYEKLFF.

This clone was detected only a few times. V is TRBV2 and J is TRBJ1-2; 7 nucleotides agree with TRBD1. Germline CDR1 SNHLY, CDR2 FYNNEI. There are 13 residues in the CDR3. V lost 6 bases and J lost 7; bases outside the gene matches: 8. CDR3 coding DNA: TGTGCCAGCAGGTCGACAGGGCCAGCTGGCTACACCTTC. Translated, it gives CASRSTGPAGYTF.

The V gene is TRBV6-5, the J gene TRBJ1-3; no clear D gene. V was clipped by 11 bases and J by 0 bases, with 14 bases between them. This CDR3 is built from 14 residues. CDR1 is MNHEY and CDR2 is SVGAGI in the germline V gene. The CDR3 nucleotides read TGTGCCTCTAGGCGGGGAAGCTCTGGAAACACCATATATTTT. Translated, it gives CASRRGSSGNTIYF.

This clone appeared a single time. The CDR3 DNA sequence: TGTGCCAGCAGTGAGCCGTCAGGCACCTACGAGCAGTACTTC. Encoded protein: CASSEPSGTYEQYF. The chain employs TRBV6-1 and TRBJ2-7; no clear D gene. V was clipped by 3 bases and J by 2 bases, with 11 bases between them. The CDR3 extends over 14 amino acids. The germline gives CDR1 MNHNS, CDR2 SASEGT.

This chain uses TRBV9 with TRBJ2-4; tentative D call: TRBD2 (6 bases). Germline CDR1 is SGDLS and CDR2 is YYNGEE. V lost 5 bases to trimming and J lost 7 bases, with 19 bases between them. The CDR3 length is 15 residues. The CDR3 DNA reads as TGTGCCAGCAGGTCTTCCGGGGCGGAGGGGAACATTCAGTACTTC. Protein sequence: CASRSSGAEGNIQYF.

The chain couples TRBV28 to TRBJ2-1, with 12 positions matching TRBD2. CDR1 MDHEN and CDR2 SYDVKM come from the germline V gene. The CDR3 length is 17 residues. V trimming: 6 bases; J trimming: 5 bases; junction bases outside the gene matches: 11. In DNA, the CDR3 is TGTGCCAGCAGAAAGCCGGGACTAGCGGGTAAAAACAATGAGCAGTTCTTC. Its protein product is CASRKPGLAGKNNEQFF.

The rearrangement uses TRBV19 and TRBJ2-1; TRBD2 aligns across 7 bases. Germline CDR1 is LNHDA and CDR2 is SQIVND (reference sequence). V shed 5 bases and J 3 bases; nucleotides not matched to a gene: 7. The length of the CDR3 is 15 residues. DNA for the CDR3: TGTGCCAGTAGTGTGGCCCCTAGCGGCTACAATGAGCAGTTCTTC. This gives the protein CASSVAPSGYNEQFF.

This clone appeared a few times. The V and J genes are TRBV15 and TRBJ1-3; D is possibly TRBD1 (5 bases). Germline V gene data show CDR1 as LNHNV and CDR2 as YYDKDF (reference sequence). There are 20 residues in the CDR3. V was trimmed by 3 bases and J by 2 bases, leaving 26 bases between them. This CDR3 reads CATSRTYGSGVRGAGNTIYF. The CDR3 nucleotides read TGTGCCACCAGCAGGACCTACGGATCGGGGGTCCGGGGGGCTGGAAACACCATATATTTT.

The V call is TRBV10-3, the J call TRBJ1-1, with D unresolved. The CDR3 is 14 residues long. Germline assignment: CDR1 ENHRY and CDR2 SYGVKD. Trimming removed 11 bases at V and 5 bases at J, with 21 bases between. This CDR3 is CASNEGFKKTEAFF. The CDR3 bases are TGTGCCTCCAACGAGGGCTTCAAGAAAACTGAAGCTTTCTTT.

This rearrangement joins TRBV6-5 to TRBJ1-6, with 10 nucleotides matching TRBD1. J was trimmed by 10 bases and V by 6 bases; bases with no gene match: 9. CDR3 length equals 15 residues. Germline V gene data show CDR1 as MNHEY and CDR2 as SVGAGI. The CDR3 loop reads CASRDWDRGMSPLHF. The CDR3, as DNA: TGTGCCAGCAGAGACTGGGACAGGGGAATGTCACCCCTCCACTTT.